One sample yielded the 8 T cell receptor beta chains listed below, sequenced in a study of cytomegalovirus exposure and HLA in healthy donors. Primers included in the PCR were 60 Vbeta and 13 Jbeta primers. TCRdb's table, derived via immunoSEQ multiplex PCR, lists solely in-frame clones and lacks some. The repertoire includes about 130,000 clones, just under 90% of them detected once, and 4.5% to 6.5% sits in the top ten. Sequenced input: PBMCs. All receptors come from a woman between 25 and 40 years old in good health and CMV-seronegative.

J is TRBJ1-2 and V is TRBV30, with 8 bases matching TRBD1. The junction had 5 bases not matched to a gene; V was cut back by 5 bases and J by 6 bases. Germline-derived CDR1 and CDR2 are GTSNPN and SVGIG (reference sequence). The CDR3 runs 12 residues. For the CDR3, the DNA is TGTGCCTGGGGACAGGGAGCGAATGGCTACACCTTC. Translating it yields CAWGQGANGYTF.

The rearrangement joins TRBV5-1 to TRBJ2-3, with D possibly TRBD2 on 5 matching bases. The V and J ends lost 0 bases and 0 bases respectively, with 11 bases between them. This CDR3 is built from 16 residues. Germline V gene sequence: CDR1 SGHRS, CDR2 YFSETQ. The CDR3 DNA reads as TGCGCCAGCAGCTTGGGCTTGGCGGGTAGCACAGATACGCAGTATTTT. Translation gives CASSLGLAGSTDTQYF. The full variable domain, rest sourced from reference TRBV5-1 and TRBJ2-3, is KAGVTQTPRYLIKTRGQQVTLSCSPISGHRSVSWYQQTPGQGLQFLFEYFSETQRNKGNFPGRFSGRQFSNSRSEMNVSTLELGDSALYLCASSLGLAGSTDTQYFGPGTRLTVL.

This CDR3 reads CASSSGQAPEAFF. The DNA for the CDR3 is TGTGCCAGCAGCTCGGGACAGGCCCCTGAAGCTTTCTTT. This chain uses TRBV7-9 with TRBJ1-1, with TRBD1 identical over 8 bases. V lost 4 bases to trimming and J lost 6 bases; unmatched junction nucleotides: 4. This CDR3 has 13 amino acids. In germline, CDR1 is SEHNR, CDR2 FQNEAQ (reference sequence).

The chain links TRBV6-5 to TRBJ1-1; 8 positions match TRBD1. This CDR3 is built from 14 residues. Germline trimming cut 7 bases from V and 5 bases from J; bases unmatched to any gene: 9. Germline V gene sequence: CDR1 MNHEY, CDR2 SVGAGI. CDR3 bases: TGTGCCAGCAATCGACAGGGGCCGGGGACTGAAGCTTTCTTT. Translating gives CASNRQGPGTEAFF.

The rearrangement uses TRBV28 and TRBJ2-1; the D is unclear. Germline V CDR1 and CDR2: MDHEN, SYDVKM. CDR3 length equals 13 residues. V shed 6 bases and J shed 4 bases, with 10 bases lying between them. The CDR3 sequence: CASRSGQYNEQFF. The CDR3 coding sequence is TGTGCCAGCAGAAGTGGGCAGTACAATGAGCAGTTCTTC.

This clone was recorded a few times. This sequence joins TRBV5-8 and TRBJ2-7; 7 positions agree with TRBD1. V lost 4 bases, J lost 5 bases, and 12 bases stayed unmatched. The CDR3 contains 15 residues. Germline V gives CDR1 SGHTS, CDR2 YDEGEE. CDR3 in amino acids: CASSLTGVLHHEQYF. CDR3 DNA: TGTGCCAGCAGCCTTACAGGGGTCCTTCACCACGAGCAGTACTTC.

This chain uses TRBV7-9 with TRBJ2-5, with 7 bases aligning to TRBD1. This CDR3 region has 14 residues. V trimming: 0 bases; J trimming: 2 bases; junction bases outside the gene matches: 0. From germline, CDR1 is SEHNR and CDR2 FQNEAQ (reference sequence). CDR3 nucleotide sequence: TGTGCCAGCAGCTTAGCGACAGGGCAAGAGACCCAGTACTTC. As protein: CASSLATGQETQYF.

The chain recombines TRBV29-1 with TRBJ1-3; 7 bases line up with TRBD1. The CDR3 runs to 14 residues. Germline CDR1 and CDR2: SQVTM and ANQGSEA. V lost 0 bases, J lost 4 bases, and 3 bases stayed unmatched. The CDR3 is CSVEETGLGNTIYF. The CDR3 DNA sequence: TGCAGCGTTGAAGAGACAGGGTTAGGAAACACCATATATTTT.